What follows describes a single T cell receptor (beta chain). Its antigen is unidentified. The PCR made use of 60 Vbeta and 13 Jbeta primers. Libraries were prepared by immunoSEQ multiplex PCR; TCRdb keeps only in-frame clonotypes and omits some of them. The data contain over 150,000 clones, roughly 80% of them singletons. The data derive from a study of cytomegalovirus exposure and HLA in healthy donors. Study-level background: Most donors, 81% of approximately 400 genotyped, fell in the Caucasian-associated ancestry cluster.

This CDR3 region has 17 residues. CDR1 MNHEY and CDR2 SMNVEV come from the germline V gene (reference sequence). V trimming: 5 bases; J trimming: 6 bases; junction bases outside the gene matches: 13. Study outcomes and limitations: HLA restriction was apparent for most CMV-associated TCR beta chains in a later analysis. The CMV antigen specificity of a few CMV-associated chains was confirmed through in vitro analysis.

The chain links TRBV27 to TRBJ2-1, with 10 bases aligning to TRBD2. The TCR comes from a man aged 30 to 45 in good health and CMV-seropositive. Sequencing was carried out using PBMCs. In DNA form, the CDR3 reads TGTGCCAGCAGTCCTACGGGGCTAGCGGGAGTGTCCAATGAGCAGTTCTTC. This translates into CASSPTGLAGVSNEQFF.